This T cell receptor beta chain was identified in a study of T cells after yellow fever vaccination. This clonotype has only a few counts. The antigen is unknown. TCRdb redid the calling of the 5' RACE reads with MiXCR, one entry per CDR3 protein. The sample includes a few hundred thousand distinct CDR3 sequences, 6% to 7.5% of them seen just once. Findings of the study overall: In FACS-sorted repertoires, abundant clonotypes from the bulk population could appear as contaminants. When the response was secondary, it was weaker but reached its peak faster, day 5 versus 15.

The germline gives CDR1 SEHNR, CDR2 FQNEAQ (reference sequence). The V and J ends lost 4 bases and 2 bases, in that order; junction bases with no gene match: 4. The CDR3 runs 14 residues. The J gene is TRBJ2-7, the V gene TRBV7-9, with 8 bases fitting TRBD1. Sample: CD4+ T cells sorted from PBMCs, taken 15 days after the yellow fever booster vaccination. The clonotype comes from a man aged 30 to 39 who received the YFV17D yellow fever vaccine. The CDR3 loop is CASSSGQVTYEQYF. In DNA, the CDR3 is TGTGCCAGCAGCTCGGGACAGGTCACCTACGAGCAGTACTTC. The full variable domain, completed using reference TRBV7-9 and TRBJ2-7, is DTGVSQNPRHKITKRGQNVTFRCDPISEHNRLYWYRQTLGQGPEFLTYFQNEAQLEKSRLLSDRFSAERPKGSFSTLEIQRTEQGDSAMYLCASSSGQVTYEQYFGPGTRLTVT.